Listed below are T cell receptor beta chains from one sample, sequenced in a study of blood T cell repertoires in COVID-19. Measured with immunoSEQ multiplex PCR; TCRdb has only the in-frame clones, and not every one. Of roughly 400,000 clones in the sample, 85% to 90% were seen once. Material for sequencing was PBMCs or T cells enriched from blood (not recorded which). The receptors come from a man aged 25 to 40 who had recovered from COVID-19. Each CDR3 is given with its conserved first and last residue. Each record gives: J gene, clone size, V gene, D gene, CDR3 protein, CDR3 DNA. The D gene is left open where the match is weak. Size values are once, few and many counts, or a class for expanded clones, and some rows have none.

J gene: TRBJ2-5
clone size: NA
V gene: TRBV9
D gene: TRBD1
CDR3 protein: CASSSGTGRVGETQYF
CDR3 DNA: TGTGCCAGCAGCTCAGGGACAGGGAGAGTTGGAGAGACCCAGTACTTC

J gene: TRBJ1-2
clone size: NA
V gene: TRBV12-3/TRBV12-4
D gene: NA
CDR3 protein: CASSSTASYGYTF
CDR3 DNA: TGTGCCAGCAGTTCTACAGCCTCCTATGGCTACACCTTC

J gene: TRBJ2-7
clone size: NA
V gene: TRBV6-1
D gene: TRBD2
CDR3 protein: CASSDPGTSGISYEQYF
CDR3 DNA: TGTGCCAGCAGTGATCCCGGGACTAGCGGCATCTCCTACGAGCAGTACTTC

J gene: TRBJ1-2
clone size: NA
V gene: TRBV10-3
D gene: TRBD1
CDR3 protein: CAISNSRGDRGHGYTF
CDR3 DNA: TGTGCCATCAGTAACTCCCGAGGAGACAGGGGGCATGGCTACACCTTC

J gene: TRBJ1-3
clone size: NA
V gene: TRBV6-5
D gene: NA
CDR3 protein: CASVRGGISGNTIYF
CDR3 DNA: TGTGCCAGCGTCCGCGGGGGTATATCTGGAAACACCATATATTTT

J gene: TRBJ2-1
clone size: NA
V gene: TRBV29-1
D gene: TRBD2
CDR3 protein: CSVRASGSSYNEQFF
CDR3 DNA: TGCAGCGTCCGAGCCAGCGGGAGCTCCTACAATGAGCAGTTCTTC

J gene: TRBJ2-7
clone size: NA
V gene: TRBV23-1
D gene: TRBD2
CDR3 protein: CASSQSPGLAGPYEQYF
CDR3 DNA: TGCGCCAGCAGTCAGTCACCGGGACTAGCGGGACCCTACGAGCAGTACTTC

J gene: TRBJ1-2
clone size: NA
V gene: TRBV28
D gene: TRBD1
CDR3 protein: CASSTPGTGYGYTF
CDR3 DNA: TGTGCCAGCAGTACGCCGGGGACAGGGTATGGCTACACCTTC

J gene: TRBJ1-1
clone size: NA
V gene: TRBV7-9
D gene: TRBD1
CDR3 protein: CASSPPGQGMNTEAFF
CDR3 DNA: TGTGCCAGCAGTCCGCCTGGACAGGGGATGAACACTGAAGCTTTCTTT

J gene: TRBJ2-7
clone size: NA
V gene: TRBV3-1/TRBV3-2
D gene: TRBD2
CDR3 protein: CASSPLAGAYEQYF
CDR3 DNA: TGTGCCAGCAGCCCACTAGCGGGAGCCTACGAGCAGTACTTC

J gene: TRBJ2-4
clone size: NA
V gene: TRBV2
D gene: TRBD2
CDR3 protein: CASSEVESGRDIQYF
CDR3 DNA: TGTGCCAGCAGTGAAGTTGAAAGCGGGAGAGACATTCAGTACTTC

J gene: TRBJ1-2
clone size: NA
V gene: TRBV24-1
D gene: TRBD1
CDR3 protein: CATSDPLQGMGYTF
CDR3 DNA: TGTGCCACCAGTGATCCTCTACAGGGGATGGGCTACACCTTC

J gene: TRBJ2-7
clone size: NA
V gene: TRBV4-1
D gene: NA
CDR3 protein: CASSQDRGTSYEQYF
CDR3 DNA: TGCGCCAGCAGCCAAGATCGGGGTACCTCCTACGAGCAGTACTTC

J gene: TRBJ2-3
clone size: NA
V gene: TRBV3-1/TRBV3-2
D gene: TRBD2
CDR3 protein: CASTTSGASTDTQYF
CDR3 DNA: TGTGCCAGCACCACTAGCGGAGCTAGCACAGATACGCAGTATTTT

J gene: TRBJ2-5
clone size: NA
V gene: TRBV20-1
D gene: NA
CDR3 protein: CSAGPETQYF
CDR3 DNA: TGCAGTGCTGGGCCGGAGACCCAGTACTTC

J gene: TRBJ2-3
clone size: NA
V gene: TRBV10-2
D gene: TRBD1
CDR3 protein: CASATGADTQYF
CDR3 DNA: TGCGCCAGCGCTACAGGGGCAGATACGCAGTATTTT

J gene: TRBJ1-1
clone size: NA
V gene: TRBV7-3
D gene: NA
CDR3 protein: CASSSQGGTEAFF
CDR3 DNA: TGTGCCAGCAGCTCCCAGGGCGGTACTGAAGCTTTCTTT

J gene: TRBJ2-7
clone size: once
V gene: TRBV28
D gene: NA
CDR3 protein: CASTPPALSSYEQYF
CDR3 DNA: TGTGCCAGCACCCCCCCTGCCCTTAGCTCCTACGAGCAGTACTTC

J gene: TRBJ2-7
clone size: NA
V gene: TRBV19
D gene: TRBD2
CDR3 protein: CASSRKREDSYEQYF
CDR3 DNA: TGTGCCAGTAGTCGAAAGCGGGAGGACTCCTACGAGCAGTACTTC

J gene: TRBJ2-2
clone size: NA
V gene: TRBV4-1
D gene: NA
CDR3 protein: CASSQVGLSTNTGELFF
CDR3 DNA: TGCGCCAGCAGCCAAGTTGGACTATCAACGAACACCGGGGAGCTGTTTTTT

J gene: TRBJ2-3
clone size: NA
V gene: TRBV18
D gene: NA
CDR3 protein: CASSYAGSDTQYF
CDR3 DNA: TGTGCCAGCTCTTATGCCGGTTCAGATACGCAGTATTTT

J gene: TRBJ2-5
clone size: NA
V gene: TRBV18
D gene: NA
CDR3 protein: CASSPEETQYF
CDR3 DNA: TGTGCCAGCTCACCGGAGGAGACCCAGTACTTC

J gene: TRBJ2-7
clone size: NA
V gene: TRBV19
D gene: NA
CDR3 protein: CASSRDSSYEQYF
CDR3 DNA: TGTGCCAGTAGTAGAGACTCGAGCTACGAGCAGTACTTC

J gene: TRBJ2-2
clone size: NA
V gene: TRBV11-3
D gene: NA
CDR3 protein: CASSPQPGTPNTGELFF
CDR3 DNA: TGTGCCAGCAGCCCACAGCCCGGGACACCTAACACCGGGGAGCTGTTTTTT

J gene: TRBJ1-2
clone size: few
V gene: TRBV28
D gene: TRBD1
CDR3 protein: CASRSLDRGAYGYTF
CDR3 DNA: TGTGCCAGCAGAAGCCTGGACAGGGGAGCCTATGGCTACACCTTC

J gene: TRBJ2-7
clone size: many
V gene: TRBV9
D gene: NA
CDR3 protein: CASSVRQVPSEQYF
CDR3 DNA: TGTGCCAGCAGCGTCCGACAGGTTCCCAGCGAGCAGTACTTC

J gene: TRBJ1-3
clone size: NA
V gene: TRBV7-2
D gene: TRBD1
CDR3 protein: CASSPQDRASGNTIYF
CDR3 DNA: TGTGCCAGCAGCCCCCAAGACAGGGCCTCTGGAAACACCATATATTTT

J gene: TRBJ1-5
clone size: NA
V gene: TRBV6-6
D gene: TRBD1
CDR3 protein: CASSYYRGREQPQHF
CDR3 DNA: TGTGCCAGCAGTTACTACAGGGGCCGGGAGCAGCCCCAGCATTTT

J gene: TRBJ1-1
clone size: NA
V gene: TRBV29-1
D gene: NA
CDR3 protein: CSVDGNTEAFF
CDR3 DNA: TGCAGCGTTGACGGGAACACTGAAGCTTTCTTT

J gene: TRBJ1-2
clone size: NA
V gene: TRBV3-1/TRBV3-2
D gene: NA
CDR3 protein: CASSHQTSNYGYTF
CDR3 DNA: TGTGCCAGCAGCCACCAGACTTCTAACTATGGCTACACCTTC